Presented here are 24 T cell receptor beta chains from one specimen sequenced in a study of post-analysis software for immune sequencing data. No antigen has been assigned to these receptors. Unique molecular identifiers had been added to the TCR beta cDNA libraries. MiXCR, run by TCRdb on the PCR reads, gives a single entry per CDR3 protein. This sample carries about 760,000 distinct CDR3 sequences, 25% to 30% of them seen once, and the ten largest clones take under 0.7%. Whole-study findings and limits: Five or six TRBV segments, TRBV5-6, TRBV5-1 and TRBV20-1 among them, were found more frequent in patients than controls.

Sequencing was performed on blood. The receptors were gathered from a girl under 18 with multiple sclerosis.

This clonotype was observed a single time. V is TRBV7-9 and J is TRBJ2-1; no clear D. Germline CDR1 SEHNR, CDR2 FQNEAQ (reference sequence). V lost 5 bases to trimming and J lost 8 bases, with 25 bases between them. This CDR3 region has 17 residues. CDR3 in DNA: TGTGCCAGCAGCACCCCGGTGGTTCCCAAAGGCGGCTATGAGCAGTTCTTC. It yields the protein CASSTPVVPKGGYEQFF.

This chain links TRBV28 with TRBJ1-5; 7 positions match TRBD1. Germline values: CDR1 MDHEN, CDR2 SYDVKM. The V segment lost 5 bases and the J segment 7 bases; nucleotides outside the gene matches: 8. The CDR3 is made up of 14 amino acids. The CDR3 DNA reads TGTGCCAGCAGTCCGAGGGGGCTGCGACAGCCCCAGCATTTT. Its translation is CASSPRGLRQPQHF.

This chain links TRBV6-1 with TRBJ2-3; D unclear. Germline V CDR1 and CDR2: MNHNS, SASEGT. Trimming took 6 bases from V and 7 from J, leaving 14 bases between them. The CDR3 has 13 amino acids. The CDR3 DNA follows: TGTGCCAGCAGCCCAAGTCGCCTCCATACGCAGTATTTT. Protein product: CASSPSRLHTQYF.

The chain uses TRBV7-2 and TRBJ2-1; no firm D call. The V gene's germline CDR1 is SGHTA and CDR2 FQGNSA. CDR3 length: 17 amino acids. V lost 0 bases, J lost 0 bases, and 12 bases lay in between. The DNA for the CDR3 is TGTGCCAGCAGCTTAGCGCGGCAACAGAGCTCCTACAATGAGCAGTTCTTC. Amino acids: CASSLARQQSSYNEQFF.

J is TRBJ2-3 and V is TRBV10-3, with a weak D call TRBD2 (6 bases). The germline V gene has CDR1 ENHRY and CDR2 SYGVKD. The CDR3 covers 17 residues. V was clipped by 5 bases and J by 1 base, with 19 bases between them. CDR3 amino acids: CAISSSGGLRGTDTQYF. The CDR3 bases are TGTGCCATCAGTAGTAGCGGTGGGCTAAGGGGCACAGATACGCAGTATTTT.

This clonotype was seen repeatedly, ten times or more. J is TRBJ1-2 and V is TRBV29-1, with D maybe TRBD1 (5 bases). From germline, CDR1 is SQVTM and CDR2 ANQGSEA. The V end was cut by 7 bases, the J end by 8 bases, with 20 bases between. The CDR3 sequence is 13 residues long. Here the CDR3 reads CSGLQEYGLGYTF. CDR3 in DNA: TGCAGCGGCCTACAGGAGTACGGGCTGGGCTACACCTTC.

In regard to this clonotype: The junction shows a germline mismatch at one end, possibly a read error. The CDR3 sequence: CTTSRSSRSTDTQYF. The CDR3 nucleotides read TGTACCACCAGCAGATCTAGCAGAAGCACAGATACGCAGTATTTT. The chain has TRBV15 and TRBJ2-3; TRBD2 is a possible D gene (5 bases). This CDR3 comprises 15 residues. Germline CDR1 is LNHNV and CDR2 is YYDKDF (reference sequence).

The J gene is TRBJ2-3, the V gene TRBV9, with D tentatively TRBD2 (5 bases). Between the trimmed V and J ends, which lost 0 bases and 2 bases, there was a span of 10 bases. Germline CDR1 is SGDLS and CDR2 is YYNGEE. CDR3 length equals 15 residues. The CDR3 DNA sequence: TGTGCCAGCAGCGTAGGGACGGGAACCACAGATACGCAGTATTTT. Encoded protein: CASSVGTGTTDTQYF. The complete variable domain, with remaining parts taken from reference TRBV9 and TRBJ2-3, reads DSGVTQTPKHLITATGQRVTLRCSPRSGDLSVYWYQQSLDQGLQFLIQYYNGEERAKGNILERFSAQQFPDLHSELNLSSLELGDSALYFCASSVGTGTTDTQYFGPGTRLTVL.

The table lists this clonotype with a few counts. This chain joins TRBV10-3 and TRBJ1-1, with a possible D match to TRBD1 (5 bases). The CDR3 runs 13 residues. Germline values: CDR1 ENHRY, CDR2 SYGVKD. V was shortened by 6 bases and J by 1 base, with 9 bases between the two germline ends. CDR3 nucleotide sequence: TGTGCCATCAGGCGGGACGCGAACACTGAAGCTTTCTTT. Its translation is CAIRRDANTEAFF.

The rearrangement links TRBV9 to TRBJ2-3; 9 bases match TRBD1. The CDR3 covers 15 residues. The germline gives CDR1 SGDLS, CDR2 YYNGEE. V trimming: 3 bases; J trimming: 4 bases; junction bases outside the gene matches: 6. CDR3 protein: CASSEGTGPPDTQYF. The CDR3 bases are TGTGCCAGCAGCGAAGGGACAGGGCCTCCAGATACGCAGTATTTT. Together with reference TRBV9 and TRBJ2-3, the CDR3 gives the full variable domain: DSGVTQTPKHLITATGQRVTLRCSPRSGDLSVYWYQQSLDQGLQFLIQYYNGEERAKGNILERFSAQQFPDLHSELNLSSLELGDSALYFCASSEGTGPPDTQYFGPGTRLTVL.

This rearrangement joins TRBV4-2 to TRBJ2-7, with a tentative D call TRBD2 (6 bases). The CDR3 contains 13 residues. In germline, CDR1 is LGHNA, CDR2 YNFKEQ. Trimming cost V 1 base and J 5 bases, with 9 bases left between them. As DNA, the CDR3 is TGTGCCAGCAGCCAAGCTTGGGGGGACGAGCAGTACTTC. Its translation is CASSQAWGDEQYF.

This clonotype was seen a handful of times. The chain's CDR3 is CATSRASDGNEKLFF. CDR3 in DNA: TGTGCCACCAGCAGAGCTTCAGACGGCAATGAAAAACTGTTTTTT. The chain employs TRBV15 and TRBJ1-4; D is unresolved. CDR1 LNHNV and CDR2 YYDKDF come from the germline V gene (reference sequence). The CDR3 extends over 15 amino acids. V was clipped by 1 base and J by 5 bases, with 11 bases between them. Full variable domain (missing parts from reference TRBV15 and TRBJ1-4): DAMVIQNPRYQVTQFGKPVTLSCSQTLNHNVMYWYQQKSSQAPKLLFHYYDKDFNNEADTPDNFQSRRPNTSFCFLDIRSPGLGDTAMYLCATSRASDGNEKLFFGSGTQLSVL.

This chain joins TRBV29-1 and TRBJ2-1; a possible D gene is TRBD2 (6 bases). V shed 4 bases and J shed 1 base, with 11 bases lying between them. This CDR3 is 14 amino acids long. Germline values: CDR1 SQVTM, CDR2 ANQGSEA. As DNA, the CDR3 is TGCAGCGTTGTTGGCGGGGTTTCCTACAATGAGCAGTTCTTC. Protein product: CSVVGGVSYNEQFF.

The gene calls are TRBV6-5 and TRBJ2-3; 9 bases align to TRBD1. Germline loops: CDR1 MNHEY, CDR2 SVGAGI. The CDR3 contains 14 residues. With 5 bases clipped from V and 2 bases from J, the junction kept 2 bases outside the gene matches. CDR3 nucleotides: TGTGCCAGCAGTCACAGGGGGCTCACAGATACGCAGTATTTT. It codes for CASSHRGLTDTQYF.

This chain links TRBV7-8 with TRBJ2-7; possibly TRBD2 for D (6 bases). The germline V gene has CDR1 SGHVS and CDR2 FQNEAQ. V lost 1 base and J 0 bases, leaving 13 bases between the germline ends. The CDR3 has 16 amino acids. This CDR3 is CASSLEGTQSSYEQYF. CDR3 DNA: TGTGCCAGCAGCTTAGAAGGGACTCAGAGCTCCTACGAGCAGTACTTC.

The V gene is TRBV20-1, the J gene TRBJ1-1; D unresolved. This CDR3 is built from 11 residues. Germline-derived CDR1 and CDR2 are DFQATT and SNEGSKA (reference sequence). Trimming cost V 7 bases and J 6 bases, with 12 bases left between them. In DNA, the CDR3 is TGCAGTGTTACGGCGGCCGCTGAAGCTTTCTTT. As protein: CSVTAAAEAFF.

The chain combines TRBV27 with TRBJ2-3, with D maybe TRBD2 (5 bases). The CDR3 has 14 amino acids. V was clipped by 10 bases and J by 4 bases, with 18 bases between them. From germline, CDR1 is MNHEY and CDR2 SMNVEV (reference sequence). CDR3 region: CATRRAGQADTQYF. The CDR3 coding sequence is TGTGCCACCAGGCGCGCGGGCCAGGCAGATACGCAGTATTTT.

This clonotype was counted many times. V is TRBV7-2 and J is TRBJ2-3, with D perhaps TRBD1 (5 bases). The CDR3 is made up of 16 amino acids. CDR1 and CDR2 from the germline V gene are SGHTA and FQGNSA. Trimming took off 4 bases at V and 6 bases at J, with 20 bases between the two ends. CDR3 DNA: TGTGCCAGCAGCTCGGACACCCTTGGACATTCGGATACGCAGTATTTT. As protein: CASSSDTLGHSDTQYF.

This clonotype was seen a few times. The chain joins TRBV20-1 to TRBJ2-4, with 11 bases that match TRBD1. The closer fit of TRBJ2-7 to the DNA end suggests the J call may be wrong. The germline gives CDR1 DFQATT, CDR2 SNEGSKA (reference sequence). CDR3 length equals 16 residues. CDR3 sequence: CSAQLPEDRGRHEQYF. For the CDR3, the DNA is TGCAGTGCTCAACTCCCCGAGGACAGGGGGCGTCACGAGCAGTACTTC.

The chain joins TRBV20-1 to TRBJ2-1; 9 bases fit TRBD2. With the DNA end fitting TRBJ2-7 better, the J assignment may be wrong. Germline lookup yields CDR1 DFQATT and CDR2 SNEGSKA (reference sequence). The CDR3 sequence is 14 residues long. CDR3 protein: CSARSSGTYNEQYF. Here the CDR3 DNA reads TGCAGTGCTAGATCTAGCGGGACCTACAATGAGCAGTACTTC.

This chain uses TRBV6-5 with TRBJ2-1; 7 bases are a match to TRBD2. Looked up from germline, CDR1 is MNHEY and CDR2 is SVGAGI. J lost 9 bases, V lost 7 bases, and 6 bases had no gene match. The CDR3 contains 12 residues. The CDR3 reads CASIGGSLEQFF. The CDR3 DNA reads TGTGCCAGCATTGGCGGGAGTCTTGAGCAGTTCTTC.

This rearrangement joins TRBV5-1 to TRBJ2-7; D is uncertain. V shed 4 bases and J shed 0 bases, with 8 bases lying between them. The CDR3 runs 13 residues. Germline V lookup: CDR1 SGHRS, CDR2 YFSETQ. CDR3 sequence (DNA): TGCGCCAGCAGCCCCGACAACTCCTACGAGCAGTACTTC. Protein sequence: CASSPDNSYEQYF.

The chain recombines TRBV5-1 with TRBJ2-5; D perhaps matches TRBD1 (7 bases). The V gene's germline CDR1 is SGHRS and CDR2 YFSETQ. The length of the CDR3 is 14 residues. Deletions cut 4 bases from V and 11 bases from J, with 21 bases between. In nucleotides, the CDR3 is TGCGCCAGCAGCAATGGAGGAGGGGGCGATGAGCAGTACTTC. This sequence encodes CASSNGGGGDEQYF.

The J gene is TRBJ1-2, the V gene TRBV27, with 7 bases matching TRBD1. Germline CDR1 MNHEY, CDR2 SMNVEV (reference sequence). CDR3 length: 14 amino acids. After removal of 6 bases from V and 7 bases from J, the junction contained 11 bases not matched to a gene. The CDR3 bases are TGTGCCAGCAGCCCGTGGCAGGGGGGGTCTGGCTACACCTTC. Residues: CASSPWQGGSGYTF.